One sample yielded the 19 T cell receptor beta chains listed below, sequenced in a study of T cell responses to AZD1222 COVID-19 vaccine. Using immunoSEQ multiplex PCR, the repertoire was profiled, and TCRdb retains in-frame clones only, with some absent. Among about 94,000 clones listed, more than 75% were seen once. Sequenced here: peripheral blood, sampled 28 days after the second AZD1222 dose. These receptors all stem from an adult who received the AZD1222 COVID-19 vaccine.

The V and J genes are TRBV7-8 and TRBJ2-7; 14 bases line up with TRBD2. The CDR3 extends over 18 amino acids. V lost 2 bases to trimming and J lost 3 bases; unmatched junction nucleotides: 9. The germline V gene has CDR1 SGHVS and CDR2 FQNEAQ. As DNA, the CDR3 is TGTGCCAGCAGCTTACAGCGGCTGGGACTAGCGGGAGACTACGAGCAGTACTTC. It yields the protein CASSLQRLGLAGDYEQYF.

The CDR3, as DNA: TGCAGCGTTGTTGTCCTTGGGTCCGGGGAGCTGTTTTTT. Translation: CSVVVLGSGELFF. The V call is TRBV29-1, the J call TRBJ2-2; D not certain. With 4 bases removed from V and 6 bases from J, the gap between germline ends came to 12 bases. The CDR3 has 13 amino acids. CDR1 is SQVTM and CDR2 is ANQGSEA in the germline V gene.

The CDR3 loop is CATSRGTGVSGNTIYF. CDR3 bases: TGTGCCACCAGCAGGGGCACAGGGGTGTCTGGAAACACCATATATTTT. V usage is TRBV15 and J usage is TRBJ1-3, with TRBD1 identical over 7 bases. Germline CDR1 and CDR2: LNHNV and YYDKDF (reference sequence). The CDR3 consists of 16 residues. V lost 3 bases, J lost 1 base, and 6 bases stayed unmatched.

The V call is TRBV9, the J call TRBJ1-2; a possible D gene is TRBD1 (6 bases). The length of the CDR3 is 14 residues. Trimming removed 3 bases at V and 5 bases at J, with 14 bases between. Germline assignment: CDR1 SGDLS and CDR2 YYNGEE. The CDR3 coding sequence is TGTGCCAGCAGCGAAGGCATGACAGGTTATGGCTACACCTTC. Translation: CASSEGMTGYGYTF.

The chain combines TRBV2 with TRBJ1-5; the D is unclear. The CDR3 has 15 residues. V shed 1 base and J shed 6 bases, with 13 bases lying between them. Germline lookup yields CDR1 SNHLY and CDR2 FYNNEI. CDR3 in DNA: TGTGCCAGCAGTGAAGATCGGCCCGTCCTTCAGCCCCAGCATTTT. The encoded protein is CASSEDRPVLQPQHF.

CDR3 nucleotide sequence: TGTGCCAGCGCCGGTGACAGACGAACTGAAGCTTTCTTT. Translating gives CASAGDRRTEAFF. This chain joins TRBV5-8 and TRBJ1-1, with D maybe TRBD1 (5 bases). The V end lost 7 bases, the J end lost 5 bases, and 15 bases lay between the germline ends. From germline, CDR1 is SGHTS and CDR2 YDEGEE. This CDR3 has 13 amino acids.

The chain links TRBV19 to TRBJ1-5; D unresolved. The CDR3 runs 15 residues. Germline assignment: CDR1 LNHDA and CDR2 SQIVND (reference sequence). Trimming left V 2 bases short and J 3 bases short, with 11 bases between. CDR3 DNA: TGTGCCAGTAGTATACAAGGACCCCACAATCAGCCCCAGCATTTT. Protein: CASSIQGPHNQPQHF.

Written as DNA, the CDR3 is TGTGCCACCTCTGGGGTAGGGAAACGCTATGGCTACACCTTC. It yields the protein CATSGVGKRYGYTF. The chain joins TRBV2 to TRBJ1-2, with unresolved D. The CDR3 loop spans 14 amino acids. Germline V gene sequence: CDR1 SNHLY, CDR2 FYNNEI. Trimming left V 10 bases short and J 4 bases short, with 19 bases between.

The genes are TRBV27 and TRBJ2-3; D gene uncertain. V gave up 1 base and J gave up 4 bases, with 12 bases separating them. The CDR3 extends over 15 amino acids. Germline assignment: CDR1 MNHEY and CDR2 SMNVEV (reference sequence). In DNA, the CDR3 is TGTGCCAGCAGTTTATTTCGCGAACGGTCAGATACGCAGTATTTT. It encodes CASSLFRERSDTQYF.

In nucleotides, the CDR3 is TGTGCCAGCAGGCCGCCGGGACTAGGGGCCTACGAGCAGTACTTC. Protein: CASRPPGLGAYEQYF. The rearrangement joins TRBV28 to TRBJ2-7; 8 bases align to TRBD2. V was clipped by 6 bases and J by 2 bases; unmatched bases: 9. CDR1 is MDHEN, CDR2 SYDVKM, per germline. CDR3 length: 15 residues.

V and J are TRBV4-1 and TRBJ2-5; D is possibly TRBD1 (5 bases). Trimming cost V 5 bases and J 4 bases, with 17 bases left between them. CDR1 is MGHRA, CDR2 YSYEKL, per germline. CDR3 size: 15 residues. The CDR3 DNA reads TGCGCCAGCAGCTATGGGGCTAGGGGTTCAGAGACCCAGTACTTC. It specifies CASSYGARGSETQYF.

The CDR3 loop is CSVQVTSYNEQFF. The CDR3 region has the DNA TGCAGCGTTCAAGTTACCTCCTACAATGAGCAGTTCTTC. This chain links TRBV29-1 with TRBJ2-1; D gene uncertain. The CDR3 is made up of 13 amino acids. CDR1 is SQVTM and CDR2 is ANQGSEA in the germline V gene. V was shortened by 5 bases and J by 0 bases, with 8 bases between the two germline ends.

This rearrangement joins TRBV28 to TRBJ2-3, with D hard to call. The V end lost 6 bases, the J end lost 4 bases, and 14 bases lay between the germline ends. This CDR3 has 14 amino acids. From germline, CDR1 is MDHEN and CDR2 SYDVKM. The CDR3 region is CASRLRIYADTQYF. As DNA, the CDR3 is TGTGCCAGCAGGCTGAGAATTTATGCAGATACGCAGTATTTT. Drawing the rest from reference TRBV28 and TRBJ2-3, the complete variable domain is DVKVTQSSRYLVKRTGEKVFLECVQDMDHENMFWYRQDPGLGLRLIYFSYDVKMKEKGDIPEGYSVSREKKERFSLILESASTNQTSMYLCASRLRIYADTQYFGPGTRLTVL.

The V gene is TRBV7-3, the J gene TRBJ1-1; TRBD1 might be the D (5 bases). The CDR3 totals 14 residues. Germline V lookup: CDR1 SGHTA, CDR2 FQGTGA. The germline V and J ends were trimmed by 5 bases and 1 base, with 11 bases remaining between them. The CDR3 DNA reads as TGTGCCAGCAGCCCGGGACGGAGGAACACTGAAGCTTTCTTT. Protein sequence: CASSPGRRNTEAFF.

J is TRBJ1-1 and V is TRBV9; 7 bases fit TRBD1. The CDR3 totals 12 residues. CDR1 SGDLS and CDR2 YYNGEE come from the germline V gene. Unmatched junction bases numbered 2, after V lost 0 bases and J lost 9 bases. This chain's CDR3 is CASSVEQGKAFF. The CDR3 DNA sequence: TGTGCCAGCAGCGTAGAACAGGGGAAAGCTTTCTTT.

The chain carries TRBV4-1 and TRBJ1-2; the match to TRBD1 covers 10 bases. CDR1 MGHRA and CDR2 YSYEKL come from the germline V gene. V shed 0 bases, J shed 5 bases, and the junction held 3 bases outside the gene matches. This CDR3 contains 15 residues. The chain's CDR3 is CASSQEDRGSYGYTF. For the CDR3, the DNA is TGCGCCAGCAGCCAAGAGGACAGGGGGTCATATGGCTACACCTTC.

This clone was found once. The chain combines TRBV28 with TRBJ2-7; TRBD1 aligns across 7 bases. With 5 bases clipped from V and 2 bases from J, the junction kept 6 bases outside the gene matches. The CDR3 spans 14 residues. Germline lookup yields CDR1 MDHEN and CDR2 SYDVKM. The CDR3 protein is CASSPNRGTYEQYF. CDR3 DNA: TGTGCCAGCAGTCCAAACAGGGGAACCTACGAGCAGTACTTC.

The chain has TRBV19 and TRBJ2-7; 8 bases match TRBD2. Per the germline V gene, CDR1 is LNHDA and CDR2 is SQIVND (reference sequence). After removal of 7 bases from V and 5 bases from J, the junction contained 19 bases not matched to a gene. The CDR3 is 17 amino acids. The CDR3 here is CASTDNSGTSGGNEQYF. The CDR3 bases are TGTGCCAGTACTGATAATAGCGGGACCTCCGGGGGAAACGAGCAGTACTTC.

The chain recombines TRBV4-2 with TRBJ1-5; 8 bases map to TRBD1. V lost 0 bases, J lost 5 bases, and 6 bases stayed unmatched. CDR1 is LGHNA, CDR2 YNFKEQ, per germline. The CDR3 consists of 16 residues. The CDR3 DNA follows: TGTGCCAGCAGCCAAGAGTTCGGACAGGGATATCAGCCCCAGCATTTT. This codes for CASSQEFGQGYQPQHF.